The rows below give T cell receptor beta chains drawn from one sample of a study of T cells in Graves' hyperthyroidism and ophthalmopathy. TCRdb itself ran the multiplex PCR reads through MiXCR, one entry per CDR3 protein. The sample consists of fewer than 300,000 distinct CDR3 sequences, less than 30% of them appearing once. The sequenced material came from blood. All receptors come from a middle-aged man with Graves' hyperthyroidism that later progressed to Graves' ophthalmopathy. The CDR3 runs from the conserved cysteine through the conserved F or W. Each record gives: D gene, V gene, J gene, clone size, CDR3 DNA, CDR3 protein. A D gene is named only where the DNA matches it firmly. Clone size is shown for a subset of rows, as once, few, many or a class of expanded clone.

TRBD1,TRBV6-5,TRBJ2-2,many,TGTGCCAGCACCAGACAGGGGGGAAACACCGGGGAGCTGTTTTTT,CASTRQGGNTGELFF
NA,TRBV6-2/TRBV6-3,TRBJ2-2,NA,TGTGCCAGCATCAACTCAGCAGGGGCGGTGCGGGGCGGGGAGCTGTTTTTT,CASINSAGAVRGGELFF
NA,TRBV14,TRBJ2-5,few,TGTGCCAGCAGCCCCGGGACACTACAAGAGACCCAGTACTTC,CASSPGTLQETQYF
TRBD2,TRBV2,TRBJ2-7,once,TGTGCCAGCAGCCCCGGACTAGCGGGAGTCCTTGCCCGGGAGCAGTACTTC,CASSPGLAGVLAREQYF
NA,TRBV7-9,TRBJ2-5,many,TGTGCCAGCAGCTTAATCCCCAAAAAAGAGACCCAGTACTTC,CASSLIPKKETQYF
NA,TRBV5-5,TRBJ1-1,many,TGTGCCAGCAGCTTATGGACGGAATTGAACACTGAAGCTTTCTTT,CASSLWTELNTEAFF
NA,TRBV5-1,TRBJ2-5,many,TGCGCCAGCAGCTCTACGACAGGGAGGGAGACCCAGTACTTC,CASSSTTGRETQYF
TRBD1,TRBV20-1,TRBJ1-2,many,TGCAGTGCTCATACAGGGGGCGGCTATGGCTACACCTTC,CSAHTGGGYGYTF
NA,TRBV6-5,TRBJ2-2,many,TGTGCCAGCAGTTATGCGAGAACGAACACCGGGGAGCTGTTTTTT,CASSYARTNTGELFF
TRBD1,TRBV2,TRBJ1-5,many,TGTGCCAGCAGTGCACGACAGGGGCTTTTTCAGCCCCAGCATTTT,CASSARQGLFQPQHF
NA,TRBV6-2/TRBV6-3,TRBJ2-7,many,TGTGCCAGCAGTTCTACGAAAGAGGGCGAGCAGTACTTC,CASSSTKEGEQYF
NA,TRBV20-1,TRBJ1-3,many,TGCAGTGCTACTTTAGACATGACGGGAAACACCATATATTTT,CSATLDMTGNTIYF
NA,TRBV10-3,TRBJ1-1,many,TGTGCCATCAGTGAGTCTATTTCTAGTAAAGGGGCCGTGAACACTGAAGCTTTCTTT,CAISESISSKGAVNTEAFF
NA,TRBV27,TRBJ1-1,NA,TGTGCCAGCAGTCGCCTAGGGAGCACTGAAGCTTTCTTT,CASSRLGSTEAFF
TRBD2,TRBV19,TRBJ2-5,few,TGTGCCAGTACCCCGACTAGCGGGAGCCAAGAGACCCAGTACTTC,CASTPTSGSQETQYF
NA,TRBV10-1,TRBJ1-5,NA,TGCGCCATAGGTCAGCCCCAGCATTTT,CAIGQPQHF
TRBD2,TRBV12-3/TRBV12-4,TRBJ2-3,many,TGTGCCAGCGTGGCTAGCGGGAGTAGGGATACGCAGTATTTT,CASVASGSRDTQYF
TRBD1,TRBV6-2/TRBV6-3,TRBJ1-5,NA,TGTGCCAGCAGTTACCGGGACAGGGCCGACAATCAGCCCCAGCATTTT,CASSYRDRADNQPQHF
TRBD1,TRBV6-5,TRBJ1-5,many,TGTGCCAGCAGTTACCCAGGGGTCGGACAGGGTGTCCAGCCCCAGCATTTT,CASSYPGVGQGVQPQHF
NA,TRBV3-1,TRBJ1-3,many,TGTGCCAGCAGCCAAGACCCGGGCACCATATATTTT,CASSQDPGTIYF
TRBD2,TRBV3-1,TRBJ2-2,many,TGTGCCAGCAGCCAAGGACTAGCGGGTCGGTGGACCGGGGAGCTGTTTTTT,CASSQGLAGRWTGELFF
NA,TRBV20-1,TRBJ1-1,once,TGCAGTGCTAGTCAGGGAACGGACACTGAAGCTTTCTTT,CSASQGTDTEAFF
TRBD2,TRBV5-1,TRBJ2-7,many,TGCGCCAGCAGCTCTAGCGGAAGTACCTACGAGCAGTACTTC,CASSSSGSTYEQYF